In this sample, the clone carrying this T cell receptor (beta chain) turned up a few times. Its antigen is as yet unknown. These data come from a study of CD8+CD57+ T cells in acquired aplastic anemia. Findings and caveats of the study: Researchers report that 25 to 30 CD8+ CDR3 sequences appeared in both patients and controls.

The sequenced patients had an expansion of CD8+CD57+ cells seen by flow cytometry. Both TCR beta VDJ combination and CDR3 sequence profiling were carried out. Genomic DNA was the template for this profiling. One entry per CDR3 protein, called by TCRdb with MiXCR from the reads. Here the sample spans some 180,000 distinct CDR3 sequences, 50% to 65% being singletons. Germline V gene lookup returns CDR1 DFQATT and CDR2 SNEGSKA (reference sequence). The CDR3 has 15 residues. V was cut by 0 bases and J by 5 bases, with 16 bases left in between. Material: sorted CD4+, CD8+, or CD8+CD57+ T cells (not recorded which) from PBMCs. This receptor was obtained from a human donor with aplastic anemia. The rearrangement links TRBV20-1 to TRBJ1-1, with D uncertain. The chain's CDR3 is CSARDPSPAGTEAFF. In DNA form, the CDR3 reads TGCAGTGCTAGAGATCCCTCCCCGGCTGGGACTGAAGCTTTCTTT.